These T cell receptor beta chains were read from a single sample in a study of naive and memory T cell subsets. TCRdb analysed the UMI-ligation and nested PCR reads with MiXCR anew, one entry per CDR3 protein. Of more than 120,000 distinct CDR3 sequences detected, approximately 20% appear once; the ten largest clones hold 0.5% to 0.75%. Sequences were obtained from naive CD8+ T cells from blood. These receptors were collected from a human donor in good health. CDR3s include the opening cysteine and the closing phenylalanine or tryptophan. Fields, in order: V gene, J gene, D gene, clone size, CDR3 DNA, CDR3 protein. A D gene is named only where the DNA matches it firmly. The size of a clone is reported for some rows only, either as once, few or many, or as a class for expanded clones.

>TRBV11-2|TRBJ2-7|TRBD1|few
TGTGCCAGCAGCTACCTACCGGGACAGGGGGTCTACGAGCAGTACTTC
CASSYLPGQGVYEQYF
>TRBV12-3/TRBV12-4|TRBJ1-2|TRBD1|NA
TGTGCCATCTTCGCATGGGACAGTAACTATGGCTACACCTTC
CAIFAWDSNYGYTF
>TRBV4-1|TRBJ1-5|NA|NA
TGCGCCAGCAGCCAACCAGGGTCGGACCAGCCCCAGCATTTT
CASSQPGSDQPQHF
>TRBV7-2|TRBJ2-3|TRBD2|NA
TGTGCCAGCAGCTGGCTTTTGGGACTAGCGGGGGTTGAAGATACGCAGTATTTT
CASSWLLGLAGVEDTQYF
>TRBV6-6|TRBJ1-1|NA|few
TGTGCCAGCAGTTACTCAGTGAACACTGAAGCTTTCTTT
CASSYSVNTEAFF
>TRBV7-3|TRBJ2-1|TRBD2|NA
TGTGCCAGCAGCTTAGAGGGAGGGCCCCACAATGAGCAGTTCTTC
CASSLEGGPHNEQFF
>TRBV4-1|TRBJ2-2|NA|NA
TGCGCCAGCAGCCACGAGATTGGACGAGGGGTGGCCGGGGAGCTGTTTTTT
CASSHEIGRGVAGELFF
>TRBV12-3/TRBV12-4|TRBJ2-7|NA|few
TGTGCCAGCAGCGAAAATTCCGAGCAGTACTTC
CASSENSEQYF
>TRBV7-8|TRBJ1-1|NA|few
TGTGCCAGCAGCCCCAGAGGGCTGAGTGAAGCTTTCTTT
CASSPRGLSEAFF
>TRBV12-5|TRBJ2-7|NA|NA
TGTGCTAGTGGGATGACAAGTAATTCCTACGAGCAGTACTTC
CASGMTSNSYEQYF
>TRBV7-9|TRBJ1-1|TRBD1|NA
TGTGCCAGCAGCTCGTTCATGGACAGGGGTGAAGCTTTCTTT
CASSSFMDRGEAFF
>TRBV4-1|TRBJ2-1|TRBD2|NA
TGCGCCAGCAGCCAAGAGAAACAGCGGGAGGTTGCGGGGGATGAGCAGTTCTTC
CASSQEKQREVAGDEQFF
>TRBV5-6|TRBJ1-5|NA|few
TGTGCCAGCAGCCGGGTCGGCCAATCCAATCAGCCCCAGCATTTT
CASSRVGQSNQPQHF
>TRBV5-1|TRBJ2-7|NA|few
TGCGCCAGCAGCCCAGGTACCAGCAACTACGAGCAGTACTTC
CASSPGTSNYEQYF